This paragraph covers one T cell receptor beta chain sequence. This clonotype was found many times. The specificity of this receptor is unknown. Within one base of it there is no much larger clone, and no base qualities were kept. Sequenced using an Illumina NovaSeq 6000. Using 5'RACE with constant-segment primers, TCRalpha and TCRbeta cDNA libraries were constructed, with sample barcodes and unique molecular identifiers added in the process. Trizol reagent was used to extract RNA from every sample. Amplification of the libraries took two PCR steps, and the second step added a second sample barcode plus Illumina TruSeq adapters. The libraries were sequenced on an Illumina NovaSeq using 2 x 150 bp paired-end reads. The study's own analysis went as follows. The reads were demultiplexed and collapsed into UMI-guided consensus sequences using migec v1.2.7. Using mixcr v2.1.11, UMI consensuses were aligned to TRA and TRB V and J templates and then assembled into clonotypes. Expanded or contracted clonotypes were those called significant by both edgeR and NoisET, with noise models trained on biological replicates. edgeR calls used a false discovery rate-adjusted p below 0.01 and a log2 fold-change threshold of 1. As an exploratory analysis of dynamics, PCA with hierarchical clustering was applied to max-normalized trajectories of the 1000 most abundant clonotypes. Separately sequenced CD4+ and CD8+ repertoires were used to assign a CD4 or CD8 phenotype to each responding clone. The public sequencing data were trimmed at Q25 with fastp and processed into clonotypes with MiXCR by TCRdb, which kept only in-frame beta chains. Rows are unified per CDR3 protein, each entry keeping the most common DNA and genes. The V and J calls reflect TCRdb's pipeline rather than the authors' work. This sample gives about 290,000 distinct CDR3 sequences in total; roughly 15% of them show up just once. Roughly 20% of the sample is in the top ten clones.

The sample is drawn from a study of T-cell memory formation after mild COVID-19 (dated by TCRdb to 2020 to 2022). For the study in its entirety: Most TCR sequence clusters were specific to one of the two donors. Longitudinal TCRalpha and TCRbeta repertoire sequencing tracked T-cell clones expanding and contracting after mild COVID-19 in two donors. Two young, previously healthy adult volunteers made up the cohort, one male and one female. Overall study outcomes, separate from this receptor: Clones contracting from day 15 to 85 had balanced CD4/CD8 phenotypes, while a second wave expanding from day 15 to 37 was biased towards CD4+. Some responding clones were detected in pre-infection memory, which suggested that pre-existing cross-reactive memory T cells had joined the SARS-CoV-2 response. Only a couple of mild cases were covered by the study, and larger cohorts that include severe cases with pre-infection samples were considered necessary. SARS-CoV-2 specificity of the second-wave clones peaking on day 37 was not confirmed. Contracting CD4+ clones turned up mainly in the CM and EM memory subsets, whereas EMRA was where CD8+ clones were enriched.

Ficoll-Paque density gradient centrifugation was used to isolate PBMCs. CDR3 length: 14 amino acids, cysteine to phenylalanine. Only the CDR3 region is kept as DNA, spanning 42 bases read in frame from base 1. CDR1 is given as DFQATT and CDR2 as SNEGSKA, both from the germline V gene (reference sequence). V ends up 0 bases short and J 4 bases short, with an unmatched junction base count of 5. This TCR derives from a man aged 18 to 29 who had mild COVID-19 (a few samples of this study predate the infection). The sample titles of this study are shuffled in the database, so cell type and time point are left out; the donor was told from shared clones. Sequenced input: PBMCs or a T cell subset sorted from them (not recorded which). Recombination connected TRBV20-1 to TRBJ2-5, with 7 bases aligning to TRBD2. The nucleotide sequence is TGCAGTGCTAGAGATTATTCGGGGGGAGAGACCCAGTACTTC. Its coded protein is CSARDYSGGETQYF.